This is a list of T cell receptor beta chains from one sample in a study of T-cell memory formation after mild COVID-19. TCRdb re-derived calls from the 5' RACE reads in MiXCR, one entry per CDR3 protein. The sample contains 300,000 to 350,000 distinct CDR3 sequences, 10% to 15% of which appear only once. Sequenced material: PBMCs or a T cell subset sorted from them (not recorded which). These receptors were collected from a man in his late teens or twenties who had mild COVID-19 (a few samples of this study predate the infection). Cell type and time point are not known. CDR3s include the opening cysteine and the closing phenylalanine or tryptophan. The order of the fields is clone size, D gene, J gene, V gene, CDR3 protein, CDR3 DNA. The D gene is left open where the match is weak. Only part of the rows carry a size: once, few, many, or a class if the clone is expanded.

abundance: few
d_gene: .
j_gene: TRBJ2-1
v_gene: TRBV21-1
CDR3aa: CASSIRDRGKNEQFF
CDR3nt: TGTGCCAGCAGCATACGGGACAGGGGGAAAAATGAGCAGTTCTTC

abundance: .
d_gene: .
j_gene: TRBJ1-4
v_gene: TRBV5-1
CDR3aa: CASSLGARREKPFF
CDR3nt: TGCGCCAGCAGCTTGGGCGCAAGACGGGAAAAACCGTTTTTT

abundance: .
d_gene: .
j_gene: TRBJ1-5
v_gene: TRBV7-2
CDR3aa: CASSLNRDGNQPQHF
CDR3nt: TGTGCCAGCAGCCTCAACAGGGATGGGAATCAGCCCCAGCATTTT

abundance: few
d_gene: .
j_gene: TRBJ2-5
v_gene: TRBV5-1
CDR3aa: CASSYRTGQGETQYF
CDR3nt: TGCGCCAGCAGCTACCGGACTGGTCAAGGAGAGACCCAGTACTTC

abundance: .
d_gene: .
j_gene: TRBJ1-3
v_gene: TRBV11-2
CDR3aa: CASSLRTGGYSGNTIYF
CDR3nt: TGTGCCAGCAGCCTGCGGACGGGGGGTTACTCTGGAAACACCATATATTTT

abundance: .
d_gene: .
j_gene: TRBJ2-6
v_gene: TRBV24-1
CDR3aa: CATSDPGMDPGANVLTF
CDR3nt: TGTGCCACCAGTGATCCGGGGATGGATCCTGGGGCCAACGTCCTGACTTTC

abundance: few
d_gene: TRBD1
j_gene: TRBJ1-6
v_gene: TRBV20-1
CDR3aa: CSARPGQNSYNSPLHF
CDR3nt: TGCAGTGCTAGACCGGGACAGAACTCCTATAATTCACCCCTCCACTTT

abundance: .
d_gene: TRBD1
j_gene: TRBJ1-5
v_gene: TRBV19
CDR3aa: CASSTTGVSNQPQHF
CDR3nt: TGTGCCAGTAGTACTACAGGGGTGAGCAATCAGCCCCAGCATTTT

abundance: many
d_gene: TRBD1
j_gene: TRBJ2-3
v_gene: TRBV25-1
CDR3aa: CASSVGQVSTDTQYF
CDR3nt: TGTGCCAGCAGTGTGGGACAGGTTAGCACAGATACGCAGTATTTT

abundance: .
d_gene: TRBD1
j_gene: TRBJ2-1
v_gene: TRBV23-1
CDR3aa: CAKTGEPYNEQFF
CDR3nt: TGCGCCAAAACAGGGGAACCTTACAATGAGCAGTTCTTC

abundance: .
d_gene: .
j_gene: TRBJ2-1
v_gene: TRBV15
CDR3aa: CATSGLGREQFF
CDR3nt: TGTGCCACCAGCGGGCTGGGGAGGGAGCAGTTCTTC

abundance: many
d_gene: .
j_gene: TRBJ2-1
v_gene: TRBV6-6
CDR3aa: CASGVTPTLRNEQFF
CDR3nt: TGTGCCAGCGGAGTAACCCCGACCCTTCGGAATGAGCAGTTCTTC

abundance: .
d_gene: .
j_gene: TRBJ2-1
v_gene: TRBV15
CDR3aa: CATSRATQMSSYNEQFF
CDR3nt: TGTGCCACCAGCAGAGCCACCCAGATGAGCTCCTACAATGAGCAGTTCTTC

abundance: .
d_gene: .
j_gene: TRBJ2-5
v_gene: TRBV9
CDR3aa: CASSAPRVAETQYF
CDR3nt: TGTGCCAGCAGCGCTCCAAGGGTCGCGGAGACCCAGTACTTC

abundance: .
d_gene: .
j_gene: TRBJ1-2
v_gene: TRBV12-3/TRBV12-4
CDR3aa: CASSLSLAGSSYGYTF
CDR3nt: TGTGCCAGCAGTTTAAGTCTAGCAGGCAGTTCTTATGGCTACACCTTC

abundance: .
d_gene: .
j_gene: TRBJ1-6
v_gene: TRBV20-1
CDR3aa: CSAPSFQANNSPLHF
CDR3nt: TGCAGTGCTCCCTCTTTTCAGGCCAATAATTCACCCCTCCACTTT

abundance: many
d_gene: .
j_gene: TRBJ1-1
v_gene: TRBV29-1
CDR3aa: CSVDTTEGNTEAFF
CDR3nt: TGCAGCGTTGATACGACAGAGGGGAACACTGAAGCTTTCTTT

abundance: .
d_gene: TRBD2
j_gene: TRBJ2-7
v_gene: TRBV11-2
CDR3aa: CASSLGGTRGSYEQYF
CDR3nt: TGTGCCAGCAGCTTAGGAGGGACTAGGGGGTCCTACGAGCAGTACTTC

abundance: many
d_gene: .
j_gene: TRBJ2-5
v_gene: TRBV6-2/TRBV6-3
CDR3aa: CASSKSLWETQYF
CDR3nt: TGTGCCAGCAGTAAATCGCTTTGGGAGACCCAGTACTTC

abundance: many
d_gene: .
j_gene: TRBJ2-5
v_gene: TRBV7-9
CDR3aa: CASGLPTQVTQYF
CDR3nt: TGTGCCAGCGGACTACCGACCCAAGTGACCCAGTACTTC

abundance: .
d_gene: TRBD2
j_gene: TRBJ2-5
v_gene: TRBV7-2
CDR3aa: CASSLYRTSGPGTQYF
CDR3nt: TGTGCCAGCAGCTTATATCGGACTAGCGGCCCGGGGACCCAGTACTTC

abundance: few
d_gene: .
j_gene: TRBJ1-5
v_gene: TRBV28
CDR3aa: CASSFYSGDNQPQHF
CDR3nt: TGTGCCAGCAGTTTTTATTCAGGGGATAATCAGCCCCAGCATTTT

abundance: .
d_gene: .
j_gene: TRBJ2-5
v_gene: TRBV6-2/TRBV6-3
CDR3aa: CASRPPGSETQYF
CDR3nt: TGTGCCAGCAGACCGCCAGGTTCAGAGACCCAGTACTTC

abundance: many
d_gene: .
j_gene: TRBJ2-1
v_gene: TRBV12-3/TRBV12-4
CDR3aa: CASSSWRDGHGQFF
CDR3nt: TGTGCCAGCAGTTCATGGCGGGACGGCCACGGGCAGTTCTTC

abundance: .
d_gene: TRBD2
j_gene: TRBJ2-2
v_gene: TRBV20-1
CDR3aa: CSARGLAGANTGELFF
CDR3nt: TGCAGTGCTAGGGGACTAGCGGGGGCCAACACCGGGGAGCTGTTTTTT

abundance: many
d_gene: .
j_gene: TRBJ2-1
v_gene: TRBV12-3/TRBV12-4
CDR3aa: CASAEGWNNEQFF
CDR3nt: TGTGCCAGCGCCGAGGGGTGGAACAATGAGCAGTTCTTC

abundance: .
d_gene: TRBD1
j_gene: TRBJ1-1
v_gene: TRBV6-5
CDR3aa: CASRTQTGVGTEAFF
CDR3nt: TGTGCCAGCAGGACCCAGACAGGGGTCGGCACTGAAGCTTTCTTT

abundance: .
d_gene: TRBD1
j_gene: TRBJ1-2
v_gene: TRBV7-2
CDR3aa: CASSLARTGKNYGYTF
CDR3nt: TGTGCCAGCAGCTTAGCTAGGACAGGGAAAAACTATGGCTACACCTTC

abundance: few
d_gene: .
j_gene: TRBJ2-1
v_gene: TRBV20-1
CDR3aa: CSAPPPDSWEQFF
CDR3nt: TGCAGTGCGCCCCCGCCCGATTCTTGGGAGCAGTTCTTC

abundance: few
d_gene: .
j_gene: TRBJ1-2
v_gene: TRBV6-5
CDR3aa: CASSYDGTSIYGYTF
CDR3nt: TGTGCCAGCAGTTACGACGGAACCTCAATCTATGGCTACACCTTC

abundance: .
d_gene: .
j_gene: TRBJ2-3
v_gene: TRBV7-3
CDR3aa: CASSLNSAEETDTQYF
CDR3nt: TGTGCCAGCAGCTTAAATTCCGCCGAGGAGACAGATACGCAGTATTTT

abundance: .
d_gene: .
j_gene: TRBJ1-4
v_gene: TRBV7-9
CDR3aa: CASSHALGNEKLFF
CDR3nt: TGTGCCAGCAGCCATGCCCTTGGAAATGAAAAACTGTTTTTT

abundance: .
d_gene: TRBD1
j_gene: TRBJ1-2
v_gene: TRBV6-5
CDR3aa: CASSYFTGGAVGYTF
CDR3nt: TGTGCCAGCAGTTATTTTACAGGGGGCGCAGTGGGCTACACCTTC

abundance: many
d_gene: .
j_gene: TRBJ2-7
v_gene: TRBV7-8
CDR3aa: CASSLGSDEQYF
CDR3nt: TGTGCCAGCAGCTTAGGGTCGGACGAGCAGTACTTC

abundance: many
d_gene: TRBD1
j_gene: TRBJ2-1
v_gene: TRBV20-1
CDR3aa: CSARKDRPSSYNEQFF
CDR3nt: TGCAGTGCTAGAAAGGACAGGCCGAGCTCCTACAATGAGCAGTTCTTC

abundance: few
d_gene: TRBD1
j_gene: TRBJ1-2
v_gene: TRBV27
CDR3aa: CASSLFPGQGATYGYTF
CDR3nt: TGTGCCAGCAGTTTATTTCCGGGACAGGGGGCAACTTATGGCTACACCTTC

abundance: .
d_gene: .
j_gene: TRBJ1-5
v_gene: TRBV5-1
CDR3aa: CASSLGGYGNQPQHF
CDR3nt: TGCGCCAGCAGCTTGGGGGGATATGGGAATCAGCCCCAGCATTTT

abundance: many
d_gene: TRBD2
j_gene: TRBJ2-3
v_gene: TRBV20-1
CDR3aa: CSALGGWYTQYF
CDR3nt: TGCAGTGCTCTGGGGGGGTGGTATACGCAGTATTTT

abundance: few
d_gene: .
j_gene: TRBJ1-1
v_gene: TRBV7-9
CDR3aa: CASSSPRTEAFF
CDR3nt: TGTGCCAGCAGCTCCCCACGCACTGAAGCTTTCTTT

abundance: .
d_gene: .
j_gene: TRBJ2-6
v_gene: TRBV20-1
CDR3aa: CSARGPDKLSSGANVLTF
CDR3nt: TGCAGTGCTAGAGGGCCGGACAAGTTGAGCTCTGGGGCCAACGTCCTGACTTTC

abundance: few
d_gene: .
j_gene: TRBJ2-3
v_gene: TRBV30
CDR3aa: CAWSVKVDTQYF
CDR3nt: TGTGCCTGGAGTGTTAAGGTTGATACGCAGTATTTT

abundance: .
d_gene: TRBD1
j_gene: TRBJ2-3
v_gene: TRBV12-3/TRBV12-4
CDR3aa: CASSRRDSRDTQYF
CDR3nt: TGTGCCAGCAGTAGACGGGACAGCCGAGATACGCAGTATTTT

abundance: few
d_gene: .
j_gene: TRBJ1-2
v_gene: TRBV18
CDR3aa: CASSPLGLAHSGYTF
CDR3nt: TGTGCCAGCTCACCACTGGGCCTCGCCCACTCTGGCTACACCTTC

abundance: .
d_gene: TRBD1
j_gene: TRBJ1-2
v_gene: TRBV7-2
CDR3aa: CASIPTPGGDPHYGYTF
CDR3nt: TGTGCCAGCATCCCGACGCCAGGGGGCGATCCGCACTATGGCTACACCTTC

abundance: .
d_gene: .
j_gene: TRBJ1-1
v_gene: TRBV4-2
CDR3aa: CASSQEATNTEAFF
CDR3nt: TGTGCCAGCAGCCAAGAAGCGACTAACACTGAAGCTTTCTTT